This T cell receptor beta chain was retrieved from a study of blood T cell repertoires in COVID-19. Generated by immunoSEQ multiplex PCR, the TCRdb table keeps only in-frame clones and is missing some. The profile shows around 180,000 clones, around 76% of them singletons. The junction had 4 bases not matched to a gene; V was cut back by 4 bases and J by 8 bases. The V gene's germline CDR1 is LGHDT and CDR2 YNNKEL (reference sequence). The CDR3 is 14 residues long. Cohorts were assigned according to the clinical history that participants reported. Sample: PBMCs or T cells enriched from blood (not recorded which). V is TRBV3-1 (or the pseudogene TRBV3-2) and J is TRBJ2-1; 11 nucleotides match TRBD2. The source of this sequence is a woman in her forties or fifties with acute COVID-19. The DNA of the CDR3 is TGTGCCAGCAGCCCAGGACTAGCGGGCTATGAGCAGTTCTTC. Encoded protein: CASSPGLAGYEQFF.